This T cell receptor (beta chain) was identified in a study of CD8 T cells in ankylosing spondylitis. Overall study findings and caveats: A motif of eight or nine highly homologous TCR beta variants was seen as apparently characteristic of ankylosing spondylitis blood. Disease-linked clones were reportedly significantly enriched in matched ankylosing spondylitis synovial fluid. Disease-linked clones were CD8+ and relatively rare in peripheral blood.

Preparation of TCR beta libraries was done by quantitative 5'-RACE with molecular barcodes. TCRdb fed the 5' RACE reads into MiXCR, producing one record per CDR3 protein. The table records around 480,000 distinct CDR3 sequences, roughly 15% of them present only once. With regard to this clonotype: Its antigen is unidentified.

The length of the CDR3 is 12 residues. V lost 4 bases and J lost 4, with 10 bases in between. The germline V gene encodes CDR1 DFQATT and CDR2 SNEGSKA (reference sequence). The TCR originated in a male donor with ankylosing spondylitis. The J gene is TRBJ1-1, the V gene TRBV20-1; no definite D call. Material: blood, either unsorted or a sorted T cell fraction (not recorded which). CDR3 region: CSAMSRPTEAFF. CDR3 nucleotide sequence: TGCAGTGCTATGAGCAGGCCCACTGAAGCTTTCTTT.